The 20 T cell receptor beta chains given below trace back to one sample, sequenced in a study of neoadjuvant anti-PD-1 for oral cavity cancer. The time point here: after neoadjuvant nivolumab, at surgical resection. Libraries were prepared by immunoSEQ multiplex PCR; TCRdb keeps only in-frame clonotypes and omits some of them. The sample contains about 24,000 clones, 20% to 30% of which appear only once. The source was tumor tissue, collected after nivolumab (anti-PD-1) treatment. The receptor set was obtained from a person between 35 and 79 years old with oral cavity squamous cell carcinoma.

This clone was seen a handful of times. The chain employs TRBV5-1 and TRBJ2-7; 9 nucleotides line up with TRBD1. CDR3 length equals 13 residues. Per the germline V gene, CDR1 is SGHRS and CDR2 is YFSETQ. With V trimmed by 0 bases and J by 6 bases, 1 base remained unmatched. For the CDR3, the DNA is TGCGCCAGCAGCTTGGACAGGGGGCTCGAGCAGTACTTC. This sequence encodes CASSLDRGLEQYF.

V and J are TRBV7-9 and TRBJ1-2; 10 bases are a match to TRBD1. This CDR3 comprises 14 residues. Germline trimming cut 5 bases from V and 4 bases from J; bases unmatched to any gene: 4. Per the germline V gene, CDR1 is SEHNR and CDR2 is FQNEAQ (reference sequence). The CDR3 bases are TGTGCCAGCAGCGTGACAGGGGGCGTCTATGGCTACACCTTC. The encoded protein is CASSVTGGVYGYTF.

The chain carries TRBV5-8 and TRBJ2-3, with no clear D. V lost 2 bases to trimming and J lost 2 bases, with 3 bases between them. The V gene's germline CDR1 is SGHTS and CDR2 YDEGEE. The CDR3 is 12 residues long. The CDR3 reads CASSFTTDTQYF. The CDR3 DNA reads TGTGCCAGCAGCTTCACCACAGATACGCAGTATTTT. The complete variable domain, with remaining parts taken from reference TRBV5-8 and TRBJ2-3, reads EAGVTQSPTHLIKTRGQQATLRCSPISGHTSVYWYQQALGLGLQFLLWYDEGEERNRGNFPPRFSGRQFPNYSSELNVNALELEDSALYLCASSFTTDTQYFGPGTRLTVL.

This clone was seen only a few times. V usage is TRBV30 and J usage is TRBJ1-6; D uncertain. From germline, CDR1 is GTSNPN and CDR2 SVGIG (reference sequence). There are 12 residues in the CDR3. Trimming cost V 4 bases and J 4 bases, with 5 bases left between them. The CDR3 loop is CAWTSYNSPLHF. CDR3 bases: TGTGCCTGGACATCTTATAATTCACCCCTCCACTTT. The full variable domain, its missing parts supplied by reference TRBV30 and TRBJ1-6, is SQTIHQWPATLVQPVGSPLSLECTVEGTSNPNLYWYRQAAGRGLQLLFYSVGIGQISSEVPQNLSASRPQDRQFILSSKKLLLSDSGFYLCAWTSYNSPLHFGNGTRLTVT.

This clone was detected only a few times. The chain links TRBV30 to TRBJ1-6, with D perhaps matching TRBD1 (5 bases). The CDR3 spans 12 residues. The germline V gene has CDR1 GTSNPN and CDR2 SVGIG (reference sequence). Trimming removed 6 bases from V and 11 bases from J, with 14 bases in between. The CDR3 coding sequence is TGTGCCTGCGTGGGGACTTATGCACCCCTCCACTTT. Protein: CACVGTYAPLHF. The variable domain in full, completed from reference TRBV30 and TRBJ1-6, reads SQTIHQWPATLVQPVGSPLSLECTVEGTSNPNLYWYRQAAGRGLQLLFYSVGIGQISSEVPQNLSASRPQDRQFILSSKKLLLSDSGFYLCACVGTYAPLHFGNGTRLTVT.

CDR3 bases: TGTGCCAGCAGCTTGTGGGGGGCGATTTACGAGCAGTACTTC. Its translation is CASSLWGAIYEQYF. J is TRBJ2-7 and V is TRBV5-4, with D possibly called TRBD1 or TRBD2 (6 bases each). V shed 1 base and J shed 4 bases, with 12 bases lying between them. CDR3 length equals 14 residues. Germline V gene sequence: CDR1 SGHNT, CDR2 YYREEE (reference sequence).

The chain has TRBV5-1 and TRBJ2-2; no definite D call. The ends were cut back, 0 bases at V and 5 bases at J, with 5 bases in the middle. The V gene's germline CDR1 is SGHRS and CDR2 YFSETQ. The CDR3 is 13 residues long. The DNA of the CDR3 is TGCGCCAGCAGCTTGGCTGGTACCGGGGAGCTGTTTTTT. Translated, it gives CASSLAGTGELFF.

This chain joins TRBV18 and TRBJ1-2; TRBD1 matches 12 bases. The CDR3 is made up of 13 amino acids. V dropped 4 bases and J dropped 12; count of bases not matched to a gene: 6. Germline V gene data show CDR1 as KGHSH and CDR2 as LQKENI. This CDR3 reads CASSRGGTGGHTF. CDR3 DNA sequence: TGTGCCAGCTCACGGGGCGGGACAGGGGGCCACACCTTC.

This rearrangement joins TRBV5-1 to TRBJ2-5; 9 bases are a match to TRBD2. CDR1 and CDR2 from the germline V gene are SGHRS and YFSETQ. V lost 3 bases, J lost 5 bases, and 14 bases stayed unmatched. The CDR3 sequence is 17 residues long. The CDR3: CASSSSGIAGGRETQYF. In DNA form, the CDR3 reads TGCGCCAGCAGCTCTTCGGGTATCGCGGGAGGGCGGGAGACCCAGTACTTC. Full variable domain (missing parts from reference TRBV5-1 and TRBJ2-5): KAGVTQTPRYLIKTRGQQVTLSCSPISGHRSVSWYQQTPGQGLQFLFEYFSETQRNKGNFPGRFSGRQFSNSRSEMNVSTLELGDSALYLCASSSSGIAGGRETQYFGPGTRLLVL.

The gene calls are TRBV4-1 and TRBJ1-3; D is possibly TRBD1 (5 bases). CDR1 MGHRA and CDR2 YSYEKL come from the germline V gene. Trimming removed 1 base at V and 4 bases at J, with 11 bases between. This CDR3 has 15 residues. In DNA, the CDR3 is TGCGCCAGCAGCCAAGTTCAGGGAGGGGGAAACACCATATATTTT. It specifies CASSQVQGGGNTIYF.

This chain connects TRBV7-9 to TRBJ2-4; TRBD1 or TRBD2 may be the D gene (5 bases each). The CDR3 covers 14 residues. Per germline, CDR1 SEHNR and CDR2 FQNEAQ (reference sequence). V was cut by 1 base and J by 6 bases, with 10 bases left in between. As DNA, the CDR3 is TGTGCCAGCAGCTTAGGTGGGGGTTCAAACATTCAGTACTTC. It encodes CASSLGGGSNIQYF.

The rearrangement uses TRBV9 and TRBJ2-3; D gene unclear. Germline loops: CDR1 SGDLS, CDR2 YYNGEE. Trimming shortened V by 0 bases and J by 4 bases, and 12 bases separated the two germline ends. The CDR3 totals 15 residues. In nucleotides, the CDR3 is TGTGCCAGCAGCGTAGCACCTCTTACTCCAGATACGCAGTATTTT. Its translation: CASSVAPLTPDTQYF.

This rearrangement joins TRBV9 to TRBJ1-4, with D unclear. The germline V gene encodes CDR1 SGDLS and CDR2 YYNGEE. The CDR3 loop spans 13 amino acids. The V gene lost 3 bases and the J gene lost 6 bases, with 9 bases spanning the gap. Written as DNA, the CDR3 is TGTGCCAGCAGCGGGGGATGGGATGAAAAACTGTTTTTT. It encodes CASSGGWDEKLFF.

The chain employs TRBV18 and TRBJ2-3, with 8 nucleotides matching TRBD1. The CDR3 loop spans 13 amino acids. With V trimmed by 3 bases and J by 6 bases, 2 bases remained unmatched. Germline lookup yields CDR1 KGHSH and CDR2 LQKENI. CDR3 region: CASSPTGADTQYF. CDR3 sequence (DNA): TGTGCCAGCTCACCGACAGGGGCGGATACGCAGTATTTT.

Relative to its sample, this clone is medium-sized. This chain joins TRBV5-1 and TRBJ2-3; D remains unclear. CDR3 length: 15 amino acids. Germline V gene lookup returns CDR1 SGHRS and CDR2 YFSETQ. The germline V and J ends were trimmed by 0 bases and 2 bases, with 10 bases remaining between them. The DNA of the CDR3 is TGCGCCAGCAGCTTGGAAAGCCTAGACACAGATACGCAGTATTTT. Translated: CASSLESLDTDTQYF.

This clone was counted a few times. The J gene is TRBJ2-1, the V gene TRBV4-1; 11 bases map to TRBD2. Germline V lookup: CDR1 MGHRA, CDR2 YSYEKL. J was trimmed by 3 bases and V by 4 bases; bases with no gene match: 8. The CDR3 sequence is 17 residues long. As DNA, the CDR3 is TGCGCCAGCAGCCCCAACCTAGCGGGGGGCCACTACAATGAGCAGTTCTTC. It encodes CASSPNLAGGHYNEQFF.

This clone came up a few times. The chain combines TRBV30 with TRBJ1-6, with TRBD1 matching 7 bases. The CDR3 runs to 14 residues. Germline CDR1 reads GTSNPN; CDR2 reads SVGIG (reference sequence). V gave up 0 bases and J gave up 10 bases; unmatched junction bases: 6. The CDR3 bases are TGTGCCTGGAGTGTACAAGGGGGCCTCTCACCCCTCCACTTT. Its protein product is CAWSVQGGLSPLHF.

This rearrangement joins TRBV5-6 to TRBJ1-1; the D is unclear. CDR1 and CDR2 (germline): SGHDT, YYEEEE. The ends were cut back, 4 bases at V and 4 bases at J, with 14 bases in the middle. CDR3 size: 14 residues. This chain's CDR3 is CASSQMGSRTEAFF. CDR3 sequence (DNA): TGTGCCAGCAGCCAAATGGGTAGTCGCACTGAAGCTTTCTTT.

This clone was found a few times. J is TRBJ1-2 and V is TRBV30; weak D call: TRBD1 (6 bases). Germline-derived CDR1 and CDR2 are GTSNPN and SVGIG (reference sequence). The V end lost 4 bases, the J end lost 1 base, and 10 bases lay between the germline ends. CDR3 size: 13 residues. The CDR3 protein is CAWTRTDNYGYTF. DNA of the CDR3: TGTGCCTGGACGAGGACAGATAACTATGGCTACACCTTC.

This clone has more than one count but fewer than ten. The chain combines TRBV6-1 with TRBJ2-2; 13 nucleotides align to TRBD2. The ends lost 4 bases at V and 6 bases at J; junction bases unmatched: 2. Germline-derived CDR1 and CDR2 are MNHNS and SASEGT. The CDR3 covers 15 residues. The CDR3 DNA sequence: TGTGCCAGCAGTGGGACTAGCGGGAGTGCCGGGGAGCTGTTTTTT. Amino acids: CASSGTSGSAGELFF.